The 11 T cell receptor beta chains listed next were all sequenced from one sample in a study of neoadjuvant anti-PD-1 for oral cavity cancer. Clones were sequenced by immunoSEQ multiplex PCR, and TCRdb holds only the in-frame ones, with some missing. The data show about 80,000 clones, with around 80% seen just once and approximately 3.4% held by the top ten. Here the sequenced sample was PBMCs, taken before nivolumab (anti-PD-1) treatment. The receptors stem from a person aged 35-80 years with oral cavity squamous cell carcinoma.

V usage is TRBV11-2 and J usage is TRBJ2-2, with 9 bases that match TRBD1. Trimming removed 2 bases from V and 2 bases from J; junction bases left unmatched: 12. Germline-derived CDR1 and CDR2 are SGHAT and FQNNGV. The CDR3 runs 19 residues. The CDR3 bases are TGTGCCAGCAGCTTAACCCTAAGGACAGGGGCGGATAACACCGGGGAGCTGTTTTTT. It encodes CASSLTLRTGADNTGELFF.

This clone was recorded once. The chain has TRBV25-1 and TRBJ1-2; D gene uncertain. Trimming left V 2 bases short and J 4 bases short, with 5 bases between. This CDR3 is 12 amino acids long. The germline V gene encodes CDR1 MGHDK and CDR2 SYGVNS. The CDR3 here is CASSEPGYGYTF. In DNA form, the CDR3 reads TGTGCCAGCAGTGAACCTGGCTATGGCTACACCTTC.

The chain has TRBV5-1 and TRBJ2-1, with D unclear. Trimming shortened V by 0 bases and J by 5 bases, and 9 bases separated the two germline ends. In germline, CDR1 is SGHRS, CDR2 YFSETQ. The CDR3 is 14 amino acids. The CDR3 nucleotides are TGCGCCAGCAGCTTGGGGTACTTAAACAATGAGCAGTTCTTC. This gives the protein CASSLGYLNNEQFF.

This chain joins TRBV6-5 and TRBJ1-1, with D perhaps TRBD1 (6 bases). V was shortened by 6 bases and J by 3 bases, with 14 bases between the two germline ends. The germline V gene encodes CDR1 MNHEY and CDR2 SVGAGI. The CDR3 contains 14 residues. This CDR3 reads CASSTGSRDTEAFF. The CDR3 DNA reads as TGTGCCAGCAGCACAGGGTCAAGAGACACTGAAGCTTTCTTT.

This clone was detected a few times. This chain links TRBV5-1 with TRBJ1-4; possibly TRBD1 for D (6 bases). The CDR3 extends over 15 amino acids. Deletions cut 4 bases from V and 3 bases from J, with 13 bases between. The V gene's germline CDR1 is SGHRS and CDR2 YFSETQ. CDR3 nucleotide sequence: TGCGCCAGCAGCCCCGGACAGAGTCCTAATGAAAAACTGTTTTTT. It specifies CASSPGQSPNEKLFF.

This chain joins TRBV10-1 and TRBJ2-3; 11 bases match TRBD2. CDR3 length: 16 residues. After removal of 3 bases from V and 3 bases from J, the junction contained 5 bases not matched to a gene. Germline lookup yields CDR1 WNHNN and CDR2 SYGVQD (reference sequence). DNA for the CDR3: TGCGCCAGCAGTGATAGCGGGAGGGGCAAGACAGATACGCAGTATTTT. Its translation: CASSDSGRGKTDTQYF.

The chain couples TRBV30 to TRBJ1-4, with 9 bases fitting TRBD1. Per the germline V gene, CDR1 is GTSNPN and CDR2 is SVGIG (reference sequence). The CDR3 spans 13 residues. V lost 5 bases, J lost 5 bases, and 3 bases stayed unmatched. CDR3: CAWRQGVNEKLFF. DNA of the CDR3: TGTGCCTGGCGACAGGGGGTGAATGAAAAACTGTTTTTT.

CDR3 in amino acids: CASSINRGLRGYTF. The CDR3 DNA reads TGTGCCAGTAGTATTAACAGGGGATTACGAGGCTACACCTTC. The V call is TRBV19, the J call TRBJ1-2; TRBD1 aligns across 7 bases. This CDR3 region has 14 residues. Germline V lookup: CDR1 LNHDA, CDR2 SQIVND (reference sequence). V lost 3 bases and J lost 8; bases outside the gene matches: 9. Full variable domain (rest looked up from reference TRBV19 and TRBJ1-2): DGGITQSPKYLFRKEGQNVTLSCEQNLNHDAMYWYRQDPGQGLRLIYYSQIVNDFQKGDIAEGYSVSREKKESFPLTVTSAQKNPTAFYLCASSINRGLRGYTFGSGTRLTVV.

V is TRBV28 and J is TRBJ2-5; D is unresolved. CDR1 MDHEN and CDR2 SYDVKM come from the germline V gene. The V end lost 2 bases, the J end lost 0 bases, and 7 bases lay between the germline ends. This CDR3 contains 14 residues. This CDR3 is CASSLNLYQETQYF. The DNA of the CDR3 is TGTGCCAGCAGTTTAAACCTGTACCAAGAGACCCAGTACTTC.

The chain joins TRBV19 to TRBJ2-5; D perhaps matches TRBD2 (6 bases). Between the trimmed V and J ends, which lost 9 bases and 5 bases, there was a span of 10 bases. From germline, CDR1 is LNHDA and CDR2 SQIVND (reference sequence). The length of the CDR3 is 11 residues. This CDR3 reads CASPRGETQYF. The CDR3 DNA reads TGTGCCAGCCCCCGGGGGGAGACCCAGTACTTC.

The rearrangement joins TRBV10-2 to TRBJ1-2; D gene ambiguous. V lost 2 bases to trimming and J lost 7 bases, with 8 bases between them. This CDR3 comprises 12 residues. The germline gives CDR1 WSHSY, CDR2 SAAADI. The CDR3 nucleotides are TGCGCCAGCAGTGAGATAGAGTTTGGCTACACCTTC. As protein: CASSEIEFGYTF.